This T cell receptor (beta chain) is drawn from a study of T cell responses to AZD1222 COVID-19 vaccine. Study in general: Second-dose timings of about 4 or about 12 weeks were pooled. Study results and limitations: Seropositivity was recorded at baseline in only 6 or 7 AZD1222 recipients.

On this clone: Its cognate antigen is unknown.

Profiled with immunoSEQ multiplex PCR; TCRdb holds only in-frame clones, not every one. The repertoire includes 120,000 or so clones, less than 90% of them detected once, and 25% to 30% sits in the top ten. CDR1 SNHLY and CDR2 FYNNEI come from the germline V gene. The V and J ends lost 6 bases and 7 bases, in that order; junction bases with no gene match: 5. The CDR3 spans 15 residues. The V and J genes are TRBV2 and TRBJ2-1, with 14 positions matching TRBD2. Sample: peripheral blood, taken on day 0 of AZD1222 vaccination. This TCR was recovered from an adult in good health. The CDR3 DNA sequence: TGTGCCAGCAGAACCGGGACTAGCGGGAGTAATGAGCAGTTCTTC. It codes for CASRTGTSGSNEQFF.